The 13 T cell receptor beta chains below were found in one sample sequenced in a study of T cell repertoires in cytomegalovirus infection. What these receptors recognize is not known. TCRdb ran MiXCR on the reads and lists one entry per CDR3 protein. In the table there are 250,000 to 300,000 distinct CDR3 sequences, roughly a fifth of which are singletons. The sequences come from cultured PBMCs, collected from culture after CMV antigen stimulation. Receptor source: a human donor in good health (CMV status not recorded). Some clones in this sample may be carry-over from other donors' samples.

The chain carries TRBV2 and TRBJ2-2; TRBD1 is a possible D gene (6 bases). Germline-derived CDR1 and CDR2 are SNHLY and FYNNEI. V dropped 6 bases and J dropped 0 bases, with 17 bases sitting between them. The CDR3 is 17 amino acids. CDR3 protein: CASRGLPGQPNTGELFF. CDR3 in DNA: TGTGCCAGCAGGGGTCTACCGGGACAACCGAACACCGGGGAGCTGTTTTTT.

There are a few counts of this clonotype. The chain uses TRBV7-2 and TRBJ2-5; the D is unclear. The CDR3 loop spans 14 amino acids. Trimming took off 1 base at V and 2 bases at J, with 8 bases between the two ends. The germline V gene encodes CDR1 SGHTA and CDR2 FQGNSA. The CDR3 loop reads CASSLVFQQETQYF. The CDR3 DNA is TGTGCCAGCAGCTTAGTATTCCAACAAGAGACCCAGTACTTC.

The genes are TRBV19 and TRBJ2-5; TRBD2 agrees at 10 bases. The V gene's germline CDR1 is LNHDA and CDR2 SQIVND (reference sequence). The CDR3 totals 17 residues. V gave up 1 base and J gave up 5 bases; unmatched junction bases: 10. CDR3 in DNA: TGTGCCAGTAGTATAGGTTCGCTAGCGGGAGAAGGCGAGACCCAGTACTTC. This codes for CASSIGSLAGEGETQYF.

At least ten counts were recorded for this clonotype. The chain is built from TRBV6-1 and TRBJ1-2; 7 bases align to TRBD1. The ends lost 7 bases at V and 0 bases at J; junction bases unmatched: 8. From germline, CDR1 is MNHNS and CDR2 SASEGT. The CDR3 runs to 15 residues. DNA for the CDR3: TGTGCCAGCACCTTGGGACAGACCTCTAACTATGGCTACACCTTC. Residues: CASTLGQTSNYGYTF.

In regard to this clonotype: One junction end disagrees with the germline gene, perhaps due to a read error. The chain employs TRBV5-3 and TRBJ1-1; D is unresolved. TRBV5-3 has ORF status, its function being uncertain. The CDR3 extends over 13 amino acids. The CDR3 here is CASSLDGTSRAFF. DNA for the CDR3: TGTGCCAGCAGCTTGGACGGTACAAGTCGGGCTTTCTTT.

The chain has TRBV6-2 or TRBV6-3 and TRBJ2-1; no reliable D call. V gave up 4 bases and J gave up 5 bases, with 6 bases separating them. Germline CDR1 and CDR2: MNHEY and SVGEGT. CDR3 length equals 12 residues. The CDR3 sequence is CASSSIDNEQFF. CDR3 nucleotide sequence: TGTGCCAGCAGTTCTATCGACAATGAGCAGTTCTTC.

At least ten counts were recorded for this clonotype. The chain couples TRBV7-2 to TRBJ2-5; 13 bases are a match to TRBD2. The V gene end was trimmed by 5 bases and the J gene end by 1 base; junction bases not matched to a gene: 4. CDR1 and CDR2 (germline): SGHTA, FQGNSA. The CDR3 contains 16 residues. This CDR3 reads CASSPGTSGTQETQYF. CDR3 DNA sequence: TGTGCCAGCAGCCCCGGGACTAGCGGGACCCAAGAGACCCAGTACTTC.

The chain couples TRBV27 to TRBJ2-2; TRBD2 is a possible D gene (6 bases). Germline values: CDR1 MNHEY, CDR2 SMNVEV (reference sequence). The CDR3 is 14 residues long. The V end was cut by 7 bases, the J end by 10 bases, with 19 bases between. The CDR3 region is CASTHSSVVTELFF. The CDR3 DNA follows: TGTGCCAGCACCCACTCTAGCGTGGTGACGGAGCTGTTTTTT.

V and J are TRBV7-3 and TRBJ1-1, with a weak D call TRBD1 (5 bases). The CDR3 has 14 residues. Per the germline V gene, CDR1 is SGHTA and CDR2 is FQGTGA. V dropped 5 bases and J dropped 7 bases, with 17 bases sitting between them. The CDR3 protein is CASSPPGRPNEAFF. CDR3 bases: TGTGCCAGCAGCCCTCCGGGACGGCCGAATGAAGCTTTCTTT. Full variable domain (remainder filled in from reference TRBV7-3 and TRBJ1-1): GAGVSQTPSNKVTEKGKYVELRCDPISGHTALYWYRQSLGQGPEFLIYFQGTGAADDSGLPNDRFFAVRPEGSVSTLKIQRTERGDSAVYLCASSPPGRPNEAFFGQGTRLTVV.

This chain uses TRBV5-4 with TRBJ2-1; the match to TRBD2 covers 9 bases. This CDR3 spans 15 amino acids. Germline trimming cut 0 bases from V and 5 bases from J; bases unmatched to any gene: 3. CDR1 SGHNT and CDR2 YYREEE come from the germline V gene (reference sequence). The CDR3 reads CASSLGSSGDNEQFF. The CDR3 DNA sequence: TGTGCCAGCAGCTTGGGGTCTAGCGGGGACAATGAGCAGTTCTTC.

V and J are TRBV5-5 and TRBJ2-1, with D tentatively TRBD2 (6 bases). V lost 1 base, J lost 5 bases, and 16 bases lay in between. Per the germline V gene, CDR1 is SGHKS and CDR2 is YYEKEE (reference sequence). The CDR3 totals 16 residues. The CDR3 nucleotides read TGTGCCAGCAGCTTGCGTACCGGGAGTAGCCACAATGAGCAGTTCTTC. Translated, it gives CASSLRTGSSHNEQFF.

This clonotype occurred a few times. The chain employs TRBV3-1 and TRBJ1-5; D might be TRBD1 (6 bases). V was cut by 3 bases and J by 3 bases, with 9 bases left in between. CDR1 is LGHDT and CDR2 is YNNKEL in the germline V gene (reference sequence). The length of the CDR3 is 14 residues. CDR3 protein: CASSHTGYNQPQHF. CDR3 sequence (DNA): TGTGCCAGCAGCCACACAGGGTACAATCAGCCCCAGCATTTT.

The chain carries TRBV20-1 and TRBJ1-2; possibly TRBD1 for D (5 bases). V was pared by 1 base and J by 1 base, with 25 bases between. This CDR3 region has 19 residues. The germline CDR1 and CDR2 sequences are DFQATT and SNEGSKA (reference sequence). This chain's CDR3 is CSARGLETETKLNNYGYTF. CDR3 sequence (DNA): TGCAGTGCTAGAGGACTTGAGACAGAAACCAAACTAAATAACTATGGCTACACCTTC.